These 9 T cell receptor beta chains originate from one sample sequenced in a study of post-analysis software for immune sequencing data. Whole-study results and caveats: Included in a set of about 5 TRBV segments more frequent in patients than controls were TRBV5-6, TRBV5-1 and TRBV20-1.

The TCR beta cDNA libraries carried unique molecular identifiers. One entry per CDR3 protein, called by TCRdb with MiXCR from the PCR reads. The table records around 440,000 distinct CDR3 sequences, roughly 45% of them present only once. No antigen has been identified for these receptors. The specimen sequenced was blood. The source is a girl aged 5-17 years with multiple sclerosis.

This clonotype was seen a few times. The V call is TRBV7-8, the J call TRBJ1-2, with D possibly being TRBD1 (5 bases). The CDR3 is 14 amino acids. Trimming left V 1 base short and J 5 bases short, with 11 bases between. The germline gives CDR1 SGHVS, CDR2 FQNEAQ. The CDR3 DNA reads TGTGCCAGCAGCTTAGAGTCAGGGCCGTATGGCTACACCTTC. Translating gives CASSLESGPYGYTF.

This clonotype came up a few times. The chain recombines TRBV11-2 with TRBJ1-2; D not resolved. Per germline, CDR1 SGHAT and CDR2 FQNNGV. This CDR3 comprises 15 residues. Trimming cost V 1 base and J 7 bases, with 16 bases left between them. CDR3: CASSLAGRKLGGYTF. CDR3 DNA: TGTGCCAGCAGCTTAGCTGGACGTAAGCTTGGTGGCTACACCTTC.

The chain uses TRBV5-1 and TRBJ1-4, with D perhaps matching TRBD1 (5 bases). CDR3 length: 15 residues. Trimming shortened V by 5 bases and J by 5 bases, and 16 bases separated the two germline ends. In germline, CDR1 is SGHRS, CDR2 YFSETQ. The CDR3 nucleotides read TGCGCCAGCAGTTCCAGCCGGGACGGAAATGAAAAACTGTTTTTT. This gives the protein CASSSSRDGNEKLFF.

The rearrangement uses TRBV6-2 or TRBV6-3 and TRBJ2-7; D gene uncertain. Between the trimmed V and J ends, which lost 6 bases and 0 bases, there was a span of 6 bases. Germline V CDR1 and CDR2: MNHEY, SVGEGT. This CDR3 has 12 residues. CDR3 DNA sequence: TGTGCCAGCAGGACCGGCTCCTACGAGCAGTACTTC. It specifies CASRTGSYEQYF.

This chain links TRBV28 with TRBJ2-5; D is ambiguous. V lost 3 bases and J lost 0, with 11 bases in between. The CDR3 runs to 15 residues. In germline, CDR1 is MDHEN, CDR2 SYDVKM. DNA of the CDR3: TGTGCCAGCAGTTTCGGTTTGGGGAACCAAGAGACCCAGTACTTC. The encoded protein is CASSFGLGNQETQYF.

The chain recombines TRBV2 with TRBJ2-5; TRBD1 aligns across 8 bases. The J call may be incorrect, as the DNA end agrees better with TRBJ2-1. Per the germline V gene, CDR1 is SNHLY and CDR2 is FYNNEI. This CDR3 spans 16 amino acids. CDR3 residues: CASGLNRGKNQETQFF. DNA of the CDR3: TGTGCCAGCGGGCTTAACAGGGGGAAAAACCAAGAGACCCAGTTCTTC.

This clonotype has just a few counts. The chain combines TRBV12-3 or TRBV12-4 with TRBJ2-3, with TRBD1 matching 7 bases. The length of the CDR3 is 14 residues. V trimming: 5 bases; J trimming: 4 bases; junction bases outside the gene matches: 6. The CDR3 coding sequence is TGTGCCAGCAGTCCGGACAGGCTTCCAGATACGCAGTATTTT. Translated, it gives CASSPDRLPDTQYF.

This chain links TRBV4-1 with TRBJ2-7; a weak D match, TRBD2 (5 bases). From germline, CDR1 is MGHRA and CDR2 YSYEKL. CDR3 length: 14 residues. The ends were cut back, 1 base at V and 3 bases at J, with 10 bases in the middle. The CDR3 DNA reads as TGCGCCAGCAGCCAAGGAGGGAGCGACTACGAGCAGTACTTC. Amino acid sequence: CASSQGGSDYEQYF.

CDR3 loop: CASSLTSVQETQYF. The CDR3 nucleotides are TGTGCCAGCAGCCTAACTAGCGTCCAAGAGACCCAGTACTTC. The rearrangement joins TRBV11-2 to TRBJ2-5, with 7 bases that match TRBD2. V shed 5 bases, J shed 1 base, and the junction held 4 bases outside the gene matches. Looked up from germline, CDR1 is SGHAT and CDR2 is FQNNGV. The CDR3 spans 14 residues.